This T cell receptor (beta chain) is from a study of blood T cell repertoires in COVID-19. This CDR3 comprises 15 residues. Per germline, CDR1 MGHDK and CDR2 SYGVNS. The J segment lost 5 bases and the V segment lost 4 bases, leaving 5 bases of the junction unmatched. Method: immunoSEQ multiplex PCR; TCRdb's copy keeps in-frame clones and lacks some. The sample has more than 300,000 clones, roughly four fifths seen once; the top ten hold approximately 4.7%. The genes are TRBV25-1 and TRBJ2-2, with 9 bases identical to TRBD1. This clonotype was obtained from a woman aged 45-65 years who had recovered from COVID-19. Source material: PBMCs or T cells enriched from blood (not recorded which). CDR3 nucleotides: TGTGCCAGCAGTGCCGGGACAGGGTGGACCGGGGAGCTGTTTTTT. It codes for CASSAGTGWTGELFF.